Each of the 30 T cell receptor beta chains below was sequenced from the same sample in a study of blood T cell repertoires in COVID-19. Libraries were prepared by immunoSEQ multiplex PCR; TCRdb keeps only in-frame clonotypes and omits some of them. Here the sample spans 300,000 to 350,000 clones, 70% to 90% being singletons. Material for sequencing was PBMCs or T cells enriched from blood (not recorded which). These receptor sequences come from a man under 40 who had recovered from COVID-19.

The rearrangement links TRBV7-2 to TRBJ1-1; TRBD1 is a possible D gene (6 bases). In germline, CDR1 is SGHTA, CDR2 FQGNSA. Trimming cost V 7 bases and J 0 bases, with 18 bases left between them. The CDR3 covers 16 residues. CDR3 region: CASTLGGPMLNTEAFF. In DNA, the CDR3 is TGTGCCAGCACCCTTGGGGGCCCAATGTTGAACACTGAAGCTTTCTTT.

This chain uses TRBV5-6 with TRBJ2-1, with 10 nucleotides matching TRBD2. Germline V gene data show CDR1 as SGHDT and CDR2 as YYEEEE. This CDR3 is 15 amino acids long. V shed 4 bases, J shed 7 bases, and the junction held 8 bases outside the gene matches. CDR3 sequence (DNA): TGTGCCAGCAGCCAGGTAGCGGGGGGCATTAATGAGCAGTTCTTC. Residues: CASSQVAGGINEQFF. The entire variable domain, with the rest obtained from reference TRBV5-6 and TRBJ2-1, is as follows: DAGVTQSPTHLIKTRGQQVTLRCSPKSGHDTVSWYQQALGQGPQFIFQYYEEEERQRGNFPDRFSGHQFPNYSSELNVNALLLGDSALYLCASSQVAGGINEQFFGPGTRLTVL.

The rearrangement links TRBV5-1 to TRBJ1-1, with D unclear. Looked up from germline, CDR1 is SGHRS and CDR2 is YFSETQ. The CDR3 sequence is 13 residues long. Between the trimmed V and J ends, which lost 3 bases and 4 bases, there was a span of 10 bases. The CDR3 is CASSSGRITEAFF. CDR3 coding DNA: TGCGCCAGCAGCTCGGGGAGGATCACTGAAGCTTTCTTT.

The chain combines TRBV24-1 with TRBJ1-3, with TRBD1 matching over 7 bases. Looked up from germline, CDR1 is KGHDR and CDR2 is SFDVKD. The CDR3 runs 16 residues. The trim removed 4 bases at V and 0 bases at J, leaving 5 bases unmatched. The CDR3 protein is CATSDDRADSGNTIYF. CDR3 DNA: TGTGCCACCAGTGACGACAGGGCCGACTCTGGAAACACCATATATTTT.

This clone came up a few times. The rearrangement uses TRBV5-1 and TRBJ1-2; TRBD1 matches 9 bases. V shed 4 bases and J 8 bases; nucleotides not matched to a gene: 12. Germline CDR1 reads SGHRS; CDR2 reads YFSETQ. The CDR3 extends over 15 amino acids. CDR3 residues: CASSVAPGTGNGYTF. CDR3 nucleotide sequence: TGCGCCAGCAGCGTAGCACCCGGGACAGGGAACGGCTACACCTTC.

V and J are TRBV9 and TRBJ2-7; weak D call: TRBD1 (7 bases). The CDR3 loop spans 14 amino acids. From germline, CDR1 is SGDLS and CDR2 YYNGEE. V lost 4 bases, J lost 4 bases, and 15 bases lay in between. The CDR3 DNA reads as TGTGCCAGCAGCCCCCGGCCAGGGGGGTACGAGCAGTACTTC. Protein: CASSPRPGGYEQYF.

This CDR3 reads CASSGQGTTNEKLFF. CDR3 nucleotides: TGTGCCAGCAGCGGACAGGGAACAACTAATGAAAAACTGTTTTTT. The chain carries TRBV5-4 and TRBJ1-4, with 8 bases that match TRBD1. Germline V gene lookup returns CDR1 SGHNT and CDR2 YYREEE (reference sequence). V lost 4 bases to trimming and J lost 0 bases; unmatched junction nucleotides: 2. The CDR3 is 15 amino acids.

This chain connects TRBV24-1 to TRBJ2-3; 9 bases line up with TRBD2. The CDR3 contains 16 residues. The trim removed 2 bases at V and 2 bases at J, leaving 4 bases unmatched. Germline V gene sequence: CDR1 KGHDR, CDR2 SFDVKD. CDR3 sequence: CATSDYAGGYTDTQYF. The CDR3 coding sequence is TGTGCCACCAGTGATTACGCGGGGGGGTACACAGATACGCAGTATTTT.

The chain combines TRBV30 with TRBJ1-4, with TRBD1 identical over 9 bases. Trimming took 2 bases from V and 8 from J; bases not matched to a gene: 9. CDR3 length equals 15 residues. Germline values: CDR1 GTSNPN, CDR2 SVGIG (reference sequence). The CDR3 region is CAWSPWTGEKEKLFF. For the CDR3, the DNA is TGTGCCTGGAGTCCCTGGACAGGGGAAAAAGAAAAACTGTTTTTT.

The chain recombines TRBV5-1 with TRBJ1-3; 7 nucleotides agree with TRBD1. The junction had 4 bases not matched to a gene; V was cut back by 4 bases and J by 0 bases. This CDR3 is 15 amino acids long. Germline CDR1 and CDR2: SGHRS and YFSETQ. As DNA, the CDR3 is TGCGCCAGCAGCCTGGGACAGCCCTCTGGAAACACCATATATTTT. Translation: CASSLGQPSGNTIYF. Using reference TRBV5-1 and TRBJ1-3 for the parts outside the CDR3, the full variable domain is KAGVTQTPRYLIKTRGQQVTLSCSPISGHRSVSWYQQTPGQGLQFLFEYFSETQRNKGNFPGRFSGRQFSNSRSEMNVSTLELGDSALYLCASSLGQPSGNTIYFGEGSWLTVV.

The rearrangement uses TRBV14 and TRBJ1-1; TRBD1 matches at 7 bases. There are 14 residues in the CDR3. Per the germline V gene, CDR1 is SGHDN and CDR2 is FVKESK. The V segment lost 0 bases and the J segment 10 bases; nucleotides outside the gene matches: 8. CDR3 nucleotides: TGTGCCAGCAGCCAAGATTACGGGGACAGTGTAGCTTTCTTT. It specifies CASSQDYGDSVAFF.

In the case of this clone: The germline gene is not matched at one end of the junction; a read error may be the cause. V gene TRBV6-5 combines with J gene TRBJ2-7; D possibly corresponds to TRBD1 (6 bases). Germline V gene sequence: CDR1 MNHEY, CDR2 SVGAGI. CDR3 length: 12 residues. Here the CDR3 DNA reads TGTGCCAGCAGTACACCCTCTACGGACAGTTTCTTC. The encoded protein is CASSTPSTDSFF.

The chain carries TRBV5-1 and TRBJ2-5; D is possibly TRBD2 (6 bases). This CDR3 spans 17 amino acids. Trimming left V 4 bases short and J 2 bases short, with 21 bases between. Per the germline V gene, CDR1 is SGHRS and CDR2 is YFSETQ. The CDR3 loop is CASSLASETHRQETQYF. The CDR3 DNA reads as TGCGCCAGCAGCCTGGCTAGCGAGACCCACCGGCAAGAGACCCAGTACTTC.

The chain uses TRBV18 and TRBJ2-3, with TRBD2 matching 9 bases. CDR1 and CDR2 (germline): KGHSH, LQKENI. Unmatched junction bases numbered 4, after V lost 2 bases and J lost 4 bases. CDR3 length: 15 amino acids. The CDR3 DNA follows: TGTGCCAGCTCACCAAATAGCGGGGGTCCAGATACGCAGTATTTT. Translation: CASSPNSGGPDTQYF. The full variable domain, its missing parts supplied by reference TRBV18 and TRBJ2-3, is NAGVMQNPRHLVRRRGQEARLRCSPMKGHSHVYWYRQLPEEGLKFMVYLQKENIIDESGMPKERFSAEFPKEGPSILRIQQVVRGDSAAYFCASSPNSGGPDTQYFGPGTRLTVL.

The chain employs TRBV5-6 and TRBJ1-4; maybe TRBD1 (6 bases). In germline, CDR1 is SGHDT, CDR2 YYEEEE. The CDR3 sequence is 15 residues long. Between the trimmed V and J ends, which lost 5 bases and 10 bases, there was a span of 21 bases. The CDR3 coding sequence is TGTGCCAGCAGTCGTTCGGACAGCCATATTGGAAAACTGTTTTTT. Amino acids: CASSRSDSHIGKLFF.

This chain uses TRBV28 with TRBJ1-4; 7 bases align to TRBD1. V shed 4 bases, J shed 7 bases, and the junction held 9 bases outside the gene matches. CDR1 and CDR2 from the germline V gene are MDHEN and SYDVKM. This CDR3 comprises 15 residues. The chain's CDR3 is CASSSGQVGGEKLFF. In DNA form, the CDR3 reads TGTGCCAGCAGTTCAGGACAGGTCGGGGGTGAAAAACTGTTTTTT.

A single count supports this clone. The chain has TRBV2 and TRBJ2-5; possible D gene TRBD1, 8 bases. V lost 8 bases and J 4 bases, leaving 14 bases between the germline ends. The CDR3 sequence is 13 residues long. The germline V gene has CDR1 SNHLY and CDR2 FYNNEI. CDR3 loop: CASGRGTGETQYF. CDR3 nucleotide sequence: TGTGCCAGCGGGCGGGGGACAGGAGAGACCCAGTACTTC. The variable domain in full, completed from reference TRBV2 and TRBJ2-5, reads EPEVTQTPSHQVTQMGQEVILRCVPISNHLYFYWYRQILGQKVEFLVSFYNNEISEKSEIFDDQFSVERPDGSNFTLKIRSTKLEDSAMYFCASGRGTGETQYFGPGTRLLVL.

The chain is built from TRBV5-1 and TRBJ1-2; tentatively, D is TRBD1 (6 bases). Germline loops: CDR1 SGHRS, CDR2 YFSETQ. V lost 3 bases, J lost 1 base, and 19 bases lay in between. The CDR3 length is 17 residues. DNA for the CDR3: TGCGCCAGCAGCTCACAAAAACAGGGTTTGGGTAACTATGGCTACACCTTC. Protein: CASSSQKQGLGNYGYTF.

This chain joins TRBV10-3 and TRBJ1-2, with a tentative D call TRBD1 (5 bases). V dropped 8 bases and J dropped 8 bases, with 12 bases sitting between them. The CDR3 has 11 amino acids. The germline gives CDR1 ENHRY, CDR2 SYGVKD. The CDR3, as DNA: TGTGCCATCGGCAGGGATAGAGGCTACACCTTC. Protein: CAIGRDRGYTF.

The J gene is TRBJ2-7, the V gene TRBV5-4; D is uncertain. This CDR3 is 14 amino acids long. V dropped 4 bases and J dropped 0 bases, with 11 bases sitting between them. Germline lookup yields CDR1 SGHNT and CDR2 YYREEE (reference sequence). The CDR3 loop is CASSPISGSYEQYF. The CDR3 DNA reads TGTGCCAGCAGCCCGATATCGGGCTCCTACGAGCAGTACTTC.

The CDR3 sequence: CASSQPEGADGYTF. The DNA of the CDR3 is TGTGCCAGCAGCCAGCCTGAGGGGGCTGACGGCTACACCTTC. The chain joins TRBV7-6 to TRBJ1-2; 7 bases match TRBD1. Trimming at V came to 5 bases and at J to 8 bases, leaving 11 bases not matched to a gene. CDR3 length: 14 amino acids. The germline CDR1 and CDR2 sequences are SGHVS and FNYEAQ. Drawing the rest from reference TRBV7-6 and TRBJ1-2, the complete variable domain is GAGVSQSPRYKVTKRGQDVALRCDPISGHVSLYWYRQALGQGPEFLTYFNYEAQQDKSGLPNDRFSAERPEGSISTLTIQRTEQRDSAMYRCASSQPEGADGYTFGSGTRLTVV.

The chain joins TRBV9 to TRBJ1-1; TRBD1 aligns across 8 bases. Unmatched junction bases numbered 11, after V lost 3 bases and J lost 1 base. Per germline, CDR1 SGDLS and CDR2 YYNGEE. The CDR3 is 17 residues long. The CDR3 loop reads CASSENHRGMSNTEAFF. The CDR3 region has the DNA TGTGCCAGCAGCGAGAACCACAGGGGGATGTCGAACACTGAAGCTTTCTTT.

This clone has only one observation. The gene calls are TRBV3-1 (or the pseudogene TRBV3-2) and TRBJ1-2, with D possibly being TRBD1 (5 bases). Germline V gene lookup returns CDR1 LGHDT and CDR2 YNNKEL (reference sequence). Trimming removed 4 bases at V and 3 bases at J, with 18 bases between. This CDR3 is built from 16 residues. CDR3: CASSPSSRAVDYGYTF. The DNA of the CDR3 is TGTGCCAGCAGCCCGTCCTCCAGGGCTGTTGACTATGGCTACACCTTC.

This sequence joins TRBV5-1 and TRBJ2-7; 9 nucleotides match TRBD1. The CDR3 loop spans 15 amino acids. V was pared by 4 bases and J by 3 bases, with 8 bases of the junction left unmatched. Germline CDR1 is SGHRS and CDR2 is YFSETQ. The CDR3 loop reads CASSPGTGWDYEQYF. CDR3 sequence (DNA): TGCGCCAGCAGCCCAGGGACAGGGTGGGACTACGAGCAGTACTTC.

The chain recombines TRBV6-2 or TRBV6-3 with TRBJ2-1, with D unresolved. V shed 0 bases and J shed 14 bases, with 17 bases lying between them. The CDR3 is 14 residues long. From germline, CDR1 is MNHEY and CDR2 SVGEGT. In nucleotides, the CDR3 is TGTGCCAGCAGTTACTCGATTCACTTTCCCGTCGAGTTCTTC. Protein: CASSYSIHFPVEFF.

This chain's CDR3 is CASSQARGVAFF. CDR3 DNA: TGTGCCAGCAGCCAAGCCCGCGGCGTAGCTTTCTTT. The genes are TRBV4-2 and TRBJ1-1; D remains unclear. The CDR3 runs 12 residues. The germline V gene has CDR1 LGHNA and CDR2 YNFKEQ. Trimming removed 1 base from V and 10 bases from J, with 10 bases in between.

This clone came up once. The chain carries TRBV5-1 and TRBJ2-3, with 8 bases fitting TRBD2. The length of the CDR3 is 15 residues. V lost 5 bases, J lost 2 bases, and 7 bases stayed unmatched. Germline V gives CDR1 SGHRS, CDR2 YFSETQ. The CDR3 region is CASRQRGTITDTQYF. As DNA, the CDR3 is TGCGCCAGCAGGCAGCGGGGGACCATCACAGATACGCAGTATTTT.

Here the CDR3 DNA reads TGTGCCATCAGTGACACCGGGACAGGGGACGAAAAACTGTTTTTT. This codes for CAISDTGTGDEKLFF. The V and J genes are TRBV10-3 and TRBJ1-4, with 10 bases aligning to TRBD1. J gave up 8 bases and V 3 bases, and 6 bases lay outside the gene matches. Germline CDR1 is ENHRY and CDR2 is SYGVKD. This CDR3 comprises 15 residues.

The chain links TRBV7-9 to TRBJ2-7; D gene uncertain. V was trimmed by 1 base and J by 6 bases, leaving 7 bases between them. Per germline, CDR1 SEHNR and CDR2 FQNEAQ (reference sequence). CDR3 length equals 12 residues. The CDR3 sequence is CASSLDSPEQYF. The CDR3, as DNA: TGTGCCAGCAGCTTAGACTCCCCCGAGCAGTACTTC.

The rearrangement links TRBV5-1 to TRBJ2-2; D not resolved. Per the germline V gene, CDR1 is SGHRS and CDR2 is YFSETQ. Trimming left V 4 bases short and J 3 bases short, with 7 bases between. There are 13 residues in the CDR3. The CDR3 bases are TGCGCCAGCAGCCATCCGGACACCGGGGAGCTGTTTTTT. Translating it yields CASSHPDTGELFF.